The 25 T cell receptor beta chains below all came from one sample that was sequenced in a study of T-cell reconstitution after alpha-beta-depleted transplantation in children. Unique molecular identifiers were used to barcode this TCRbeta library. TCRdb ran MiXCR on the PCR reads and lists one entry per CDR3 protein. Of approximately 89,000 distinct CDR3 sequences listed, roughly 15% are singletons. Sequenced here: PBMCs, mostly from graft donor cells, sampled 180 days after TCRalphabeta/CD19-depleted stem cell transplant. These receptors all come from a male patient aged 2 to 10 who had a stem cell transplant for acute lymphoblastic leukemia, so the T cells may come from the graft donor.

Only a few counts were recorded for this clonotype. The rearrangement uses TRBV5-8 and TRBJ2-7; TRBD2 matches 10 bases. The CDR3 consists of 15 residues. Germline CDR1 SGHTS, CDR2 YDEGEE. The ends lost 4 bases at V and 4 bases at J; junction bases unmatched: 8. CDR3 residues: CASSKPTSGLYEQYF. In DNA form, the CDR3 reads TGTGCCAGCAGCAAGCCGACTAGCGGGTTGTACGAGCAGTACTTC.

The V call is TRBV12-3 or TRBV12-4, the J call TRBJ1-5; D uncertain. CDR3 length equals 15 residues. V dropped 3 bases and J dropped 4 bases, with 13 bases sitting between them. The CDR3 nucleotides are TGTGCCAGCAGTTTCGGCACCGCGGAAAATCAGCCCCAGCATTTT. It codes for CASSFGTAENQPQHF.

This clonotype was seen only a few times. V gene TRBV5-1 combines with J gene TRBJ1-1; TRBD1 aligns across 9 bases. This CDR3 region has 19 residues. J lost 11 bases, V lost 1 base, and 24 bases had no gene match. Germline V lookup: CDR1 SGHRS, CDR2 YFSETQ. The DNA of the CDR3 is TGCGCCAGCAGCTTGAGAGCACTCCTAAAAACCCGGGACAGGGATTTGGCTTTCTTT. As protein: CASSLRALLKTRDRDLAFF.

With respect to this clonotype: A much larger clone differs by one base, so this may be a read error. The V gene is TRBV6-5, the J gene TRBJ1-1; D not resolved. From germline, CDR1 is MNHEY and CDR2 SVGAGI. CDR3 length equals 13 residues. With 2 bases removed from V and 1 base from J, the gap between germline ends came to 5 bases. CDR3 region: CASSYAGNTEAFF. In DNA, the CDR3 is TGTGCCAGCAGTTACGCGGGGAACACTGAAGCTTTCTTT.

CDR3 in DNA: TGTGCCAGCAGTTTAGGGGGTCTCGACCAATTTAGCAATCAGCCCCAGCATTTT. Amino acid sequence: CASSLGGLDQFSNQPQHF. The V call is TRBV12-3 or TRBV12-4, the J call TRBJ1-5; D ambiguous. The CDR3 runs 18 residues. V lost 1 base and J lost 0, with 16 bases in between.

The rearrangement uses TRBV5-6 and TRBJ2-7; D remains ambiguous. This CDR3 region has 11 residues. V lost 0 bases, J lost 7 bases, and 5 bases lay in between. Germline loops: CDR1 SGHDT, CDR2 YYEEEE. The CDR3 sequence is CASSLAGEQYF. The CDR3 region has the DNA TGTGCCAGCAGCTTGGCCGGGGAGCAGTACTTC.

This clonotype has at least ten counts. The genes are TRBV27 and TRBJ2-1; D tentatively fits TRBD1 or TRBD2 (5 bases each). Per the germline V gene, CDR1 is MNHEY and CDR2 is SMNVEV (reference sequence). The CDR3 spans 15 residues. The V and J ends lost 7 bases and 0 bases respectively, with 13 bases between them. CDR3: CASMGRLDSYNEQFF. In DNA form, the CDR3 reads TGTGCCAGCATGGGACGGTTAGACTCCTACAATGAGCAGTTCTTC.

This clonotype showed up just a few times. V is TRBV28 and J is TRBJ1-1, with D unclear. This CDR3 contains 14 residues. V was pared by 5 bases and J by 0 bases, with 10 bases between. Germline V CDR1 and CDR2: MDHEN, SYDVKM. The DNA for the CDR3 is TGTGCCAGCAGTCGAAGACGGATGAACACTGAAGCTTTCTTT. Its protein product is CASSRRRMNTEAFF.

This chain connects TRBV5-1 to TRBJ1-2, with TRBD1 as a possible D gene (5 bases). In germline, CDR1 is SGHRS, CDR2 YFSETQ. V was pared by 0 bases and J by 8 bases, with 11 bases between. The CDR3 has 13 amino acids. The CDR3 loop is CASSLAGTGGYTF. DNA of the CDR3: TGCGCCAGCAGCTTGGCCGGGACTGGAGGCTACACCTTC.

This clonotype was detected only a few times. The chain carries TRBV7-9 and TRBJ2-5; D might be TRBD1 (5 bases). The CDR3 loop spans 14 amino acids. The V end lost 5 bases, the J end lost 4 bases, and 14 bases lay between the germline ends. CDR1 SEHNR and CDR2 FQNEAQ come from the germline V gene (reference sequence). The CDR3 loop reads CASSNRQPRETQYF. In nucleotides, the CDR3 is TGTGCCAGCAGCAACCGACAGCCACGAGAGACCCAGTACTTC.

This clonotype has a handful of counts. This chain links TRBV6-1 with TRBJ2-7; 11 nucleotides line up with TRBD1. The junction had 4 bases not matched to a gene; V was cut back by 5 bases and J by 4 bases. In germline, CDR1 is MNHNS, CDR2 SASEGT. The CDR3 consists of 14 residues. As DNA, the CDR3 is TGTGCCAGCAGTAGGACAGGGGGCGCATACGAGCAGTACTTC. Protein sequence: CASSRTGGAYEQYF.

This clonotype appeared a few times. The CDR3 nucleotides are TGTGCCAGCACAACTATGACCTCTACAAGAAAGACCCAGTACTTC. Residues: CASTTMTSTRKTQYF. V is TRBV13 and J is TRBJ2-5; D gene uncertain. Trimming took off 7 bases at V and 6 bases at J, with 21 bases between the two ends. The CDR3 runs to 15 residues. Per the germline V gene, CDR1 is PRHDT and CDR2 is FYEKMQ (reference sequence).

The genes are TRBV5-1 and TRBJ1-2, with a possible D match to TRBD1 (5 bases). V dropped 7 bases and J dropped 6 bases, with 16 bases sitting between them. The germline gives CDR1 SGHRS, CDR2 YFSETQ. The length of the CDR3 is 13 residues. The CDR3 protein is CASRSGGENGYTF. CDR3 bases: TGCGCCAGCCGATCGGGAGGGGAAAATGGCTACACCTTC.

The rearrangement joins TRBV5-1 to TRBJ1-1; D is possibly TRBD1 (5 bases). The CDR3 sequence is 14 residues long. The ends were cut back, 3 bases at V and 4 bases at J, with 13 bases in the middle. In germline, CDR1 is SGHRS, CDR2 YFSETQ. The CDR3 reads CASSWGRMGTEAFF. CDR3 nucleotide sequence: TGCGCCAGCAGCTGGGGCAGGATGGGCACTGAAGCTTTCTTT.

The chain is built from TRBV10-2 and TRBJ2-4; D not resolved. V was shortened by 4 bases and J by 0 bases, with 4 bases between the two germline ends. CDR1 is WSHSY, CDR2 SAAADI, per germline. The CDR3 runs to 13 residues. CDR3 sequence reads: CASSGTAKNIQYF. The CDR3 nucleotides read TGCGCCAGCAGTGGGACAGCCAAAAACATTCAGTACTTC.

The rearrangement links TRBV7-9 to TRBJ2-5, with unresolved D. V was pared by 4 bases and J by 1 base, with 13 bases between. The CDR3 runs 15 residues. From germline, CDR1 is SEHNR and CDR2 FQNEAQ (reference sequence). The CDR3 reads CASSSARRSQETQYF. CDR3 in DNA: TGTGCCAGCAGCTCAGCGAGACGGAGCCAAGAGACCCAGTACTTC.

The CDR3 protein is CASSPRGQGAKGANVLTF. DNA of the CDR3: TGTGCCAGCAGTCCTCGCGGACAGGGGGCGAAGGGGGCCAACGTCCTGACTTTC. This chain connects TRBV27 to TRBJ2-6; TRBD1 matches at 11 bases. V lost 5 bases to trimming and J lost 4 bases; unmatched junction nucleotides: 10. CDR1 and CDR2 (germline): MNHEY, SMNVEV (reference sequence). The CDR3 runs 18 residues. Based on the CDR3 plus reference TRBV27 and TRBJ2-6, the full variable domain is EAQVTQNPRYLITVTGKKLTVTCSQNMNHEYMSWYRQDPGLGLRQIYYSMNVEVTDKGDVPEGYKVSRKEKRNFPLILESPSPNQTSLYFCASSPRGQGAKGANVLTFGAGSRLTVL.

The chain couples TRBV10-3 to TRBJ2-6, with D unclear. The CDR3 covers 17 residues. Germline CDR1 reads ENHRY; CDR2 reads SYGVKD. V lost 9 bases, J lost 2 bases, and 20 bases lay in between. The DNA of the CDR3 is TGTGCCATGCAAAGTGGACCCCCGCTGACTGGGGCCAACGTCCTGACTTTC. Amino acid sequence: CAMQSGPPLTGANVLTF.

The chain is built from TRBV7-8 and TRBJ2-2; D is perhaps TRBD2 (7 bases). CDR3 length: 19 residues. The germline V gene encodes CDR1 SGHVS and CDR2 FQNEAQ. Trimming cost V 5 bases and J 3 bases, with 25 bases left between them. CDR3 DNA: TGTGCCAGCAGCCAGGGGAGGGGGGCGCTTTTACGAGACACCGGGGAGCTGTTTTTT. It codes for CASSQGRGALLRDTGELFF.

V usage is TRBV6-1 and J usage is TRBJ2-3; 7 nucleotides agree with TRBD2. CDR3 length equals 14 residues. The germline gives CDR1 MNHNS, CDR2 SASEGT. J was trimmed by 4 bases and V by 3 bases; bases with no gene match: 4. The CDR3 region has the DNA TGTGCCAGCAGTGATTTGCGGGGGTCAGATACGCAGTATTTT. Encoded protein: CASSDLRGSDTQYF.

The chain recombines TRBV7-6 with TRBJ2-2; TRBD2 matches at 9 bases. This CDR3 is 15 amino acids long. Trimming removed 5 bases from V and 4 bases from J; junction bases left unmatched: 5. Germline V lookup: CDR1 SGHVS, CDR2 FNYEAQ. CDR3 bases: TGTGCCAGCAGCCGCAGCGGGGGGCCCACCGGGGAGCTGTTTTTT. It specifies CASSRSGGPTGELFF.

The V call is TRBV29-1, the J call TRBJ1-1; a weak D match, TRBD1 (5 bases). The germline V gene has CDR1 SQVTM and CDR2 ANQGSEA. CDR3 length: 14 amino acids. Trimming took off 1 base at V and 3 bases at J, with 12 bases between the two ends. The CDR3 DNA reads TGCAGCGTTGAAGTTAGGGGTAAGGACACTGAAGCTTTCTTT. This encodes CSVEVRGKDTEAFF.

A few counts support this clonotype. J is TRBJ2-1 and V is TRBV3-1, with a possible D match to TRBD2 (6 bases). The germline gives CDR1 LGHDT, CDR2 YNNKEL (reference sequence). Trimming removed 0 bases from V and 5 bases from J, with 17 bases in between. The CDR3 is made up of 17 amino acids. CDR3 loop: CASSQDPSVVSHNEQFF. The CDR3 nucleotides read TGTGCCAGCAGCCAAGATCCTAGCGTCGTTTCCCACAATGAGCAGTTCTTC.

In this sample, this clonotype turned up a few times. The J gene is TRBJ2-2, the V gene TRBV7-7; TRBD1 aligns across 7 bases. V lost 6 bases to trimming and J lost 7 bases; unmatched junction nucleotides: 5. The length of the CDR3 is 13 residues. From germline, CDR1 is SSHAT and CDR2 FNYEAQ (reference sequence). CDR3 residues: CASRGQKLGELFF. In DNA, the CDR3 is TGTGCCAGCAGGGGACAGAAGCTCGGGGAGCTGTTTTTT.

Within the sample, this clonotype is medium-sized (0.01 to 0.1%). The chain joins TRBV11-2 to TRBJ2-7, with 10 positions matching TRBD2. Germline V gives CDR1 SGHAT, CDR2 FQNNGV. J was trimmed by 7 bases and V by 5 bases; bases with no gene match: 14. This CDR3 contains 16 residues. The CDR3 DNA reads as TGTGCCAGCAGCCCTCGGACTAGCGGCGCATTAGGAGAGCAGTACTTC. Residues: CASSPRTSGALGEQYF.